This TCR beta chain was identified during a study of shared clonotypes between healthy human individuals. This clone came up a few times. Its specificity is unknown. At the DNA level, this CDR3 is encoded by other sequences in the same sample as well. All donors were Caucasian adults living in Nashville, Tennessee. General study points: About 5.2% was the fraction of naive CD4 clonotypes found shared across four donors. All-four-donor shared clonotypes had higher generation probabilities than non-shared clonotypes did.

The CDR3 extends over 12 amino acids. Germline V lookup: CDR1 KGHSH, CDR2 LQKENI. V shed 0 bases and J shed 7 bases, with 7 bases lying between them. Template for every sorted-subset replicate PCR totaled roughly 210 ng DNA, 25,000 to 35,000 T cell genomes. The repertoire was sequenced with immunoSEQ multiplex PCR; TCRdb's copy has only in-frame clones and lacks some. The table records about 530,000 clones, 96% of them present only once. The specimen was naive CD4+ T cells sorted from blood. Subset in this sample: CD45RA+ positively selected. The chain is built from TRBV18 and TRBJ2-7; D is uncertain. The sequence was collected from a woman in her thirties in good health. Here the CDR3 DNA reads TGTGCCAGCTCACCACCGGGCGGTGAGCAGTACTTC. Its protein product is CASSPPGGEQYF.